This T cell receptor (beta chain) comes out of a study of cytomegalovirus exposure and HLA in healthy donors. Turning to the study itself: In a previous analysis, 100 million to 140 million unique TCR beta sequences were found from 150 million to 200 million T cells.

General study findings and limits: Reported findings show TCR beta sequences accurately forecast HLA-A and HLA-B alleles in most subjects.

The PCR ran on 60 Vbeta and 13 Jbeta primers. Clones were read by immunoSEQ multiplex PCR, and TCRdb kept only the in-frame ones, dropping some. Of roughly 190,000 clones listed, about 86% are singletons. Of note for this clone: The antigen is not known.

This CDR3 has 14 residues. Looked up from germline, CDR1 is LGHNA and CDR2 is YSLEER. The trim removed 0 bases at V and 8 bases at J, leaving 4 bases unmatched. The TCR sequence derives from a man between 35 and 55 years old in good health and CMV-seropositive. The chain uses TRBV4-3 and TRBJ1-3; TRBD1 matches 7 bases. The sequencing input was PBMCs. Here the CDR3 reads CASSQDEGAHTIYF. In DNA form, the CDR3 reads TGCGCCAGCAGCCAAGATGAGGGGGCTCACACCATATATTTT.